These T cell receptor beta chains were read from a single sample in a study of blood T cell repertoires in COVID-19. Profiled with immunoSEQ multiplex PCR; TCRdb holds only in-frame clones, not every one. This table holds approximately 68,000 clones, roughly 81% found once. The specimen was peripheral blood. These TCRs come from a human donor in a cohort sampled during active COVID-19. CDR3s include the opening cysteine and the closing phenylalanine or tryptophan. D genes are given only for firm matches. Some rows have no size entry. The others give once, few or many, or a class for an expanded clone.

J gene: TRBJ2-1; D gene: -; clone size: -; V gene: TRBV15; CDR3 length: 13; CDR3 protein: CATSPRQGNEQFF; CDR3 DNA: TGTGCCACCAGCCCCCGGCAGGGCAATGAGCAGTTCTTC
J gene: TRBJ2-7; D gene: TRBD1; clone size: -; V gene: TRBV7-8; CDR3 length: 15; CDR3 protein: CASSLARTGAYEQYF; CDR3 DNA: TGTGCCAGCAGCTTAGCAAGGACAGGGGCTTACGAGCAGTACTTC
J gene: TRBJ2-3; D gene: TRBD2; clone size: -; V gene: TRBV5-1; CDR3 length: 16; CDR3 protein: CASSLELAGAEDTQYF; CDR3 DNA: TGCGCCAGCAGCTTGGAGTTAGCGGGAGCAGAAGATACGCAGTATTTT
J gene: TRBJ1-1; D gene: TRBD1; clone size: -; V gene: TRBV7-9; CDR3 length: 14; CDR3 protein: CASSPTGTNTEAFF; CDR3 DNA: TGTGCCAGCAGCCCGACAGGGACGAACACTGAAGCTTTCTTT
J gene: TRBJ1-3; D gene: TRBD1; clone size: -; V gene: TRBV30; CDR3 length: 14; CDR3 protein: CAWSVSGGGNTIYF; CDR3 DNA: TGTGCCTGGAGTGTCTCAGGGGGCGGAAACACCATATATTTT
J gene: TRBJ2-5; D gene: -; clone size: -; V gene: TRBV6-1; CDR3 length: 13; CDR3 protein: CASSESPAGTQYF; CDR3 DNA: TGTGCCAGCAGTGAAAGTCCAGCGGGGACCCAGTACTTC
J gene: TRBJ2-7; D gene: TRBD2; clone size: medium-sized; V gene: TRBV9; CDR3 length: 16; CDR3 protein: CASSVGSGRAGDEQYF; CDR3 DNA: TGTGCCAGCAGCGTAGGTAGCGGGAGGGCCGGGGACGAGCAGTACTTC
J gene: TRBJ1-2; D gene: TRBD1; clone size: -; V gene: TRBV7-2; CDR3 length: 15; CDR3 protein: CASSLGGTGSGGYTF; CDR3 DNA: TGTGCCAGCAGCTTAGGCGGGACAGGGTCGGGCGGCTACACCTTC
J gene: TRBJ2-4; D gene: -; clone size: -; V gene: TRBV6-4; CDR3 length: 19; CDR3 protein: CASSDSAGRGTLAKNIQYF; CDR3 DNA: TGTGCCAGCAGTGACTCCGCGGGCCGGGGGACTCTAGCCAAAAACATTCAGTACTTC
J gene: TRBJ2-5; D gene: -; clone size: once; V gene: TRBV24-1; CDR3 length: 15; CDR3 protein: CATSDSSMQGETQYF; CDR3 DNA: TGTGCCACCAGTGATTCGAGCATGCAGGGAGAGACCCAGTACTTC
J gene: TRBJ2-5; D gene: TRBD1; clone size: -; V gene: TRBV15; CDR3 length: 15; CDR3 protein: CATSRDEGTGETQYF; CDR3 DNA: TGTGCCACCAGCAGAGATGAGGGGACAGGAGAGACCCAGTACTTC
J gene: TRBJ2-7; D gene: -; clone size: -; V gene: TRBV6-2/TRBV6-3; CDR3 length: 16; CDR3 protein: CASSYSIAGNSFEQYF; CDR3 DNA: TGTGCCAGCAGTTACTCTATTGCAGGAAACTCCTTCGAGCAGTACTTC
J gene: TRBJ1-1; D gene: TRBD1; clone size: once; V gene: TRBV7-2; CDR3 length: 13; CDR3 protein: CASSSDLRGKAFF; CDR3 DNA: TGTGCCAGCAGCTCAGATCTCAGGGGGAAGGCTTTCTTT
J gene: TRBJ2-1; D gene: -; clone size: -; V gene: TRBV11-2; CDR3 length: 16; CDR3 protein: CASSSSQGDSYNEQFF; CDR3 DNA: TGTGCCAGCAGCTCTTCACAGGGAGATTCCTACAATGAGCAGTTCTTC
J gene: TRBJ2-1; D gene: -; clone size: -; V gene: TRBV28; CDR3 length: 14; CDR3 protein: CASSGHGAYNEQFF; CDR3 DNA: TGTGCCAGCAGCGGCCACGGGGCCTACAATGAGCAGTTCTTC
J gene: TRBJ2-7; D gene: TRBD1; clone size: -; V gene: TRBV28; CDR3 length: 14; CDR3 protein: CASSPTGLPYEQYF; CDR3 DNA: TGTGCCAGCAGTCCGACAGGGCTACCGTACGAGCAGTACTTC
J gene: TRBJ2-1; D gene: TRBD2; clone size: -; V gene: TRBV7-9; CDR3 length: 16; CDR3 protein: CASSWRTSGGYNEQFF; CDR3 DNA: TGTGCCAGCAGCTGGAGGACTAGCGGGGGGTACAATGAGCAGTTCTTC
J gene: TRBJ1-1; D gene: -; clone size: -; V gene: TRBV27; CDR3 length: 15; CDR3 protein: CASSDLGLWGTEAFF; CDR3 DNA: TGTGCCAGCAGTGACCTGGGGCTTTGGGGCACTGAAGCTTTCTTT
J gene: TRBJ2-3; D gene: -; clone size: -; V gene: TRBV2; CDR3 length: 16; CDR3 protein: CATEGGAGKTTDTQYF; CDR3 DNA: TGTGCCACCGAAGGGGGAGCGGGAAAAACCACAGATACGCAGTATTTT
J gene: TRBJ2-1; D gene: -; clone size: -; V gene: TRBV7-9; CDR3 length: 14; CDR3 protein: CASSLLAVGSEQFF; CDR3 DNA: TGTGCCAGCAGCCTATTAGCGGTAGGCAGTGAGCAGTTCTTC
J gene: TRBJ2-7; D gene: -; clone size: -; V gene: TRBV5-1; CDR3 length: 15; CDR3 protein: CASSRTGQDYYEQYF; CDR3 DNA: TGCGCCAGCAGCCGAACCGGACAGGACTACTACGAGCAGTACTTC
J gene: TRBJ1-1; D gene: -; clone size: once; V gene: TRBV20-1; CDR3 length: 10; CDR3 protein: CSAYDREAFF; CDR3 DNA: TGCAGTGCTTATGACAGGGAAGCTTTCTTT
J gene: TRBJ2-1; D gene: TRBD2; clone size: once; V gene: TRBV10-2; CDR3 length: 16; CDR3 protein: CASSLGLAGVLNEQFF; CDR3 DNA: TGCGCCAGCAGCCTTGGACTAGCGGGAGTACTAAATGAGCAGTTCTTC
J gene: TRBJ1-2; D gene: -; clone size: once; V gene: TRBV28; CDR3 length: 16; CDR3 protein: CASSSPHRKLNYGYTF; CDR3 DNA: TGTGCCAGCAGTTCCCCTCACAGGAAACTTAACTATGGCTACACCTTC
J gene: TRBJ2-7; D gene: -; clone size: -; V gene: TRBV21-1; CDR3 length: 15; CDR3 protein: CASSKGGRVSYEQYF; CDR3 DNA: TGTGCCAGCAGCAAAGGCGGCAGGGTTTCCTACGAGCAGTACTTC
J gene: TRBJ2-7; D gene: -; clone size: -; V gene: TRBV28; CDR3 length: 13; CDR3 protein: CASNRSGLDEQYF; CDR3 DNA: TGTGCCAGCAACAGGTCGGGACTCGACGAGCAGTACTTC
J gene: TRBJ2-7; D gene: TRBD2; clone size: -; V gene: TRBV19; CDR3 length: 14; CDR3 protein: CASSRLADGYEQYF; CDR3 DNA: TGTGCCAGTAGTCGACTAGCGGATGGGTACGAGCAGTACTTC